This T cell receptor beta chain was documented in a study of T cell changes during pregnancy in multiple sclerosis. The CDR3 has 15 amino acids. Per germline, CDR1 SGHRS and CDR2 YFSETQ. The junction had 2 bases not matched to a gene; V was cut back by 0 bases and J by 2 bases. This clone has just one count. Other nucleotide sequences from this sample produce the same CDR3. Repertoires were generated with immunoSEQ multiplex PCR, while TCRdb's copy carries only in-frame clones and drops some. The repertoire holds tens of thousands of clones, with roughly 87% as singletons. The TCR was taken from a female donor with multiple sclerosis, enrolled in a pregnancy study. The sample consisted of peripheral blood, taken in the first trimester of pregnancy. The rearrangement joins TRBV5-1 to TRBJ1-1, with TRBD1 identical over 9 bases. This chain's CDR3 is CASSLVTGGNTEAFF. CDR3 coding DNA: TGCGCCAGCAGCTTGGTGACAGGGGGTAACACTGAAGCTTTCTTT.